The 32 T cell receptor beta chains listed next were all sequenced from one sample in a study of cytomegalovirus exposure and HLA in healthy donors. PCR used 60 Vbeta primers and 13 Jbeta primers. Data came from immunoSEQ multiplex PCR; TCRdb stores just in-frame clones and leaves some out. The sample yields over 100,000 clones, nearly 80% seen once. Material: PBMCs. The receptors shown here come from a young woman in good health and CMV-seropositive.

CDR3 sequence (DNA): TGCAGCGCCCTCGGACAAGGCCTCAACTACGAGCAGTACTTC. It encodes CSALGQGLNYEQYF. The chain recombines TRBV29-1 with TRBJ2-7; a weak D match, TRBD1 (5 bases). This CDR3 is 14 amino acids long. Germline CDR1 reads SQVTM; CDR2 reads ANQGSEA. V lost 7 bases and J 3 bases, leaving 19 bases between the germline ends.

The chain couples TRBV19 to TRBJ1-1; 10 bases line up with TRBD1. CDR1 and CDR2 (germline): LNHDA, SQIVND (reference sequence). The CDR3 is made up of 14 amino acids. V was pared by 6 bases and J by 0 bases, with 1 base of the junction left unmatched. Written as DNA, the CDR3 is TGTGCCAGTAGGGGACAGGGGTTGAACACTGAAGCTTTCTTT. Translation: CASRGQGLNTEAFF.

Here the CDR3 DNA reads TGTGCCAGCAGCTTAGCGAGTCCCCGGAGAGGAGGAAACACCATATATTTT. Translation gives CASSLASPRRGGNTIYF. This rearrangement joins TRBV7-9 to TRBJ1-3, with D hard to call. The CDR3 consists of 17 residues. In germline, CDR1 is SEHNR, CDR2 FQNEAQ (reference sequence). V dropped 0 bases and J dropped 4 bases, with 16 bases sitting between them.

The gene calls are TRBV7-2 and TRBJ2-7, with 7 bases fitting TRBD2. V shed 1 base, J shed 2 bases, and the junction held 8 bases outside the gene matches. Per germline, CDR1 SGHTA and CDR2 FQGNSA. The CDR3 length is 16 residues. CDR3: CASSLEPSGMPYEQYF. For the CDR3, the DNA is TGTGCCAGCAGCTTAGAACCCAGCGGGATGCCCTACGAGCAGTACTTC.

The chain combines TRBV25-1 with TRBJ2-7, with 8 bases fitting TRBD1. CDR1 MGHDK and CDR2 SYGVNS come from the germline V gene. The V gene end was trimmed by 5 bases and the J gene end by 3 bases; junction bases not matched to a gene: 9. CDR3 length: 15 residues. The CDR3 here is CASSPRTGMYYEQYF. The CDR3 DNA sequence: TGTGCCAGCAGTCCCCGGACAGGGATGTACTACGAGCAGTACTTC.

This clone was recorded only once. The V gene is TRBV4-3, the J gene TRBJ2-3; 9 bases map to TRBD2. In germline, CDR1 is LGHNA, CDR2 YSLEER. There are 17 residues in the CDR3. V dropped 1 base and J dropped 1; count of bases not matched to a gene: 6. The CDR3 is CASSQGLAGSRTDTQYF. The CDR3 nucleotides read TGCGCCAGCAGCCAAGGCCTAGCGGGGAGCCGCACAGATACGCAGTATTTT.

The rearrangement uses TRBV4-3 and TRBJ2-5; 11 bases are a match to TRBD2. J gave up 2 bases and V 4 bases, and 3 bases lay outside the gene matches. Germline V gene lookup returns CDR1 LGHNA and CDR2 YSLEER. The CDR3 totals 15 residues. CDR3 loop: CASSLLAGGQETQYF. For the CDR3, the DNA is TGCGCCAGCAGCCTCCTAGCGGGGGGACAAGAGACCCAGTACTTC.

This sequence joins TRBV5-4 and TRBJ2-3; no firm D call. CDR3 length: 14 residues. The V end was cut by 3 bases, the J end by 2 bases, with 10 bases between. CDR1 and CDR2 from the germline V gene are SGHNT and YYREEE (reference sequence). CDR3 sequence (DNA): TGTGCCAGCAGCTCGGGTTCGTTCACAGATACGCAGTATTTT. Translated: CASSSGSFTDTQYF.

The chain recombines TRBV2 with TRBJ1-1; possible D gene TRBD1, 5 bases. The germline CDR1 and CDR2 sequences are SNHLY and FYNNEI. This CDR3 region has 14 residues. Trimming removed 8 bases at V and 2 bases at J, with 15 bases between. In DNA form, the CDR3 reads TGTGCCAGCCGGCGGGGCGGACTTAACACTGAAGCTTTCTTT. It translates to CASRRGGLNTEAFF.

This clone was detected only a few times. The chain combines TRBV7-2 with TRBJ2-2; 8 bases fit TRBD1. This CDR3 spans 18 amino acids. J was trimmed by 0 bases and V by 6 bases; bases with no gene match: 12. CDR1 and CDR2 (germline): SGHTA, FQGNSA. The CDR3 here is CASRAPLGQGPNTGELFF. The CDR3 DNA reads TGTGCCAGCAGAGCCCCCCTCGGACAGGGCCCGAACACCGGGGAGCTGTTTTTT.

This clone was recorded only once. V usage is TRBV28 and J usage is TRBJ1-6; perhaps TRBD1 as D (5 bases). Germline V gives CDR1 MDHEN, CDR2 SYDVKM. V lost 2 bases and J lost 10, with 12 bases in between. The CDR3 totals 14 residues. CDR3 sequence reads: CASSLGPGRSPLHF. The CDR3 nucleotides are TGTGCCAGCAGTTTAGGGCCAGGGCGGTCACCCCTCCACTTT.

V usage is TRBV28 and J usage is TRBJ2-1; 13 bases are shared with TRBD2. The germline CDR1 and CDR2 sequences are MDHEN and SYDVKM. The CDR3 has 16 residues. Losses at the gene ends were 2 bases for V and 10 bases for J; bases not matched to a gene: 8. The chain's CDR3 is CASSLQTSGGALEQFF. The CDR3 DNA follows: TGTGCCAGCAGTTTACAAACTAGCGGGGGGGCATTAGAGCAGTTCTTC.

This clone was observed once. The chain combines TRBV4-3 with TRBJ2-1; a weak D match, TRBD1 (7 bases). This CDR3 contains 17 residues. Trimming pared 3 bases from V and 4 bases from J, leaving 19 bases between. From germline, CDR1 is LGHNA and CDR2 YSLEER. CDR3 region: CASSHLKQGTLYNEQFF. The DNA of the CDR3 is TGCGCCAGCAGCCACCTGAAACAGGGGACTCTGTACAATGAGCAGTTCTTC.

The gene calls are TRBV12-1 and TRBJ1-2; the DNA was not compared with TRBD1, the D call given in the table. TRBV12-1 is tagged as a pseudogene. The CDR3 runs 14 residues. The CDR3 protein is CASSPHGGGWGYTF. The CDR3 DNA reads TGTGCCAGCAGCCCCCATGGGGGCGGATGGGGCTACACCTTC.

As for this clone: One junction end does not reproduce the germline sequence, and a read error may be involved. J is TRBJ2-5 and V is TRBV7-9; 11 bases line up with TRBD1. The CDR3 loop spans 16 amino acids. Germline V gene lookup returns CDR1 SEHNR and CDR2 FQNEAQ (reference sequence). The CDR3 loop is CSSSPGTGGYGETQYF. CDR3 coding DNA: TGTTCCAGCAGCCCCGGGACAGGGGGTTATGGAGAGACCCAGTACTTC. Full variable domain (remainder filled in from reference TRBV7-9 and TRBJ2-5): DTGVSQNPRHKITKRGQNVTFRCDPISEHNRLYWYRQTLGQGPEFLTYFQNEAQLEKSRLLSDRFSAERPKGSFSTLEIQRTEQGDSAMYLCSSSPGTGGYGETQYFGPGTRLLVL.

The rearrangement joins TRBV7-2 to TRBJ1-2; D is unclear. Germline assignment: CDR1 SGHTA and CDR2 FQGNSA. The CDR3 runs to 15 residues. The V end was cut by 6 bases, the J end by 4 bases, with 18 bases between. In DNA, the CDR3 is TGTGCCAGCAGTAAAATCACCCCGACGGGCTATGGCTACACCTTC. It translates to CASSKITPTGYGYTF.

V and J are TRBV13 and TRBJ1-6; D is unresolved. The germline V gene encodes CDR1 PRHDT and CDR2 FYEKMQ (reference sequence). Trimming removed 0 bases at V and 3 bases at J, with 6 bases between. The CDR3 runs 15 residues. As DNA, the CDR3 is TGTGCCAGCAGCTTAGGGCAACTCTATAATTCACCCCTCCACTTT. Its protein is CASSLGQLYNSPLHF.

V gene TRBV7-9 combines with J gene TRBJ1-6, with D possibly being TRBD1 (6 bases). Germline V gene data show CDR1 as SEHNR and CDR2 as FQNEAQ (reference sequence). This CDR3 is 15 amino acids long. Trimming shortened V by 4 bases and J by 7 bases, and 14 bases separated the two germline ends. Here the CDR3 reads CASSSSGRGNSPLHF. In DNA, the CDR3 is TGTGCCAGCAGCTCTAGTGGCAGGGGCAATTCACCCCTCCACTTT.

The chain joins TRBV5-1 to TRBJ2-7; no clear D. Trimming removed 0 bases from V and 2 bases from J, with 9 bases in between. Germline V lookup: CDR1 SGHRS, CDR2 YFSETQ. The CDR3 contains 14 residues. The CDR3 is CASSLAAGTYEQYF. The CDR3 DNA reads TGCGCCAGCAGCTTGGCGGCAGGCACCTACGAGCAGTACTTC.

The chain employs TRBV7-2 and TRBJ1-2; the D gene is possibly TRBD1 (5 bases). Trimming shortened V by 1 base and J by 7 bases, and 10 bases separated the two germline ends. The CDR3 loop spans 13 amino acids. Germline CDR1 SGHTA, CDR2 FQGNSA. Here the CDR3 reads CASSLDWGGGYTF. The CDR3 DNA is TGTGCCAGCAGCTTAGATTGGGGGGGTGGCTACACCTTC.

This CDR3 is CASSGVTGGYGYTF. In nucleotides, the CDR3 is TGTGCCAGCAGCGGGGTGACAGGGGGCTATGGCTACACCTTC. V and J are TRBV9 and TRBJ1-2, with 9 bases lining up with TRBD1. Germline-derived CDR1 and CDR2 are SGDLS and YYNGEE. V was pared by 3 bases and J by 4 bases, with 4 bases of the junction left unmatched. This CDR3 is 14 amino acids long.

A few counts support this clone. This sequence joins TRBV9 and TRBJ2-3, with 10 bases lining up with TRBD2. With 3 bases clipped from V and 4 bases from J, the junction kept 5 bases outside the gene matches. Germline V gene lookup returns CDR1 SGDLS and CDR2 YYNGEE. CDR3 size: 15 residues. The CDR3: CASSARTSGSDTQYF. The CDR3 bases are TGTGCCAGCAGCGCCAGGACTAGCGGCTCAGATACGCAGTATTTT.

The chain has TRBV7-9 and TRBJ1-4; 7 positions agree with TRBD1. The CDR3 has 15 residues. V gave up 5 bases and J gave up 7 bases; unmatched junction bases: 10. From germline, CDR1 is SEHNR and CDR2 FQNEAQ (reference sequence). The CDR3 reads CASSGGWTGLEKLFF. For the CDR3, the DNA is TGTGCCAGCAGCGGGGGCTGGACAGGACTTGAAAAACTGTTTTTT.

In nucleotides, the CDR3 is TGTGCCAGCAGACCCAAAGGACAGGGGGACACTGAAGCTTTCTTT. It is translated as CASRPKGQGDTEAFF. The chain is built from TRBV11-2 and TRBJ1-1; 10 bases map to TRBD1. V shed 6 bases and J 3 bases; nucleotides not matched to a gene: 7. CDR3 length: 15 amino acids. From germline, CDR1 is SGHAT and CDR2 FQNNGV.

A single count supports this clone. The chain is built from TRBV29-1 and TRBJ2-4; 8 nucleotides agree with TRBD2. The CDR3 sequence is 13 residues long. J was trimmed by 8 bases and V by 2 bases; bases with no gene match: 5. Germline lookup yields CDR1 SQVTM and CDR2 ANQGSEA. CDR3 loop: CSVETGGGYIQYF. CDR3 sequence (DNA): TGCAGCGTTGAAACCGGGGGGGGGTACATTCAGTACTTC.

This clone was seen a single time. The rearrangement uses TRBV19 and TRBJ2-7, with D uncertain. With 5 bases removed from V and 2 bases from J, the gap between germline ends came to 13 bases. The CDR3 spans 14 residues. Per germline, CDR1 LNHDA and CDR2 SQIVND (reference sequence). The CDR3 DNA follows: TGTGCCAGTAGTCCCGCGGCGGCTGCCTACGAGCAGTACTTC. Residues: CASSPAAAAYEQYF.

The chain combines TRBV5-1 with TRBJ2-5; possibly TRBD2 for D (6 bases). V was trimmed by 0 bases and J by 1 base, leaving 13 bases between them. Germline CDR1 is SGHRS and CDR2 is YFSETQ. The CDR3 extends over 16 amino acids. CDR3 nucleotide sequence: TGCGCCAGCAGCTTGGACCCGGGGGTTGGCCAAGAGACCCAGTACTTC. This sequence encodes CASSLDPGVGQETQYF. Using reference TRBV5-1 and TRBJ2-5 for the parts outside the CDR3, the full variable domain is KAGVTQTPRYLIKTRGQQVTLSCSPISGHRSVSWYQQTPGQGLQFLFEYFSETQRNKGNFPGRFSGRQFSNSRSEMNVSTLELGDSALYLCASSLDPGVGQETQYFGPGTRLLVL.

This clone came up once. This chain links TRBV30 with TRBJ2-7; D possibly corresponds to TRBD1 (5 bases). The CDR3 has 12 residues. Germline CDR1 reads GTSNPN; CDR2 reads SVGIG (reference sequence). Between the trimmed V and J ends, which lost 2 bases and 5 bases, there was a span of 10 bases. This CDR3 is CAWSSGWNEQYF. The CDR3 bases are TGTGCCTGGAGTTCAGGGTGGAACGAGCAGTACTTC.

The rearrangement joins TRBV5-6 to TRBJ1-1; 12 bases agree with TRBD1. CDR3 length: 15 amino acids. The germline V gene has CDR1 SGHDT and CDR2 YYEEEE. V shed 1 base and J 6 bases; nucleotides not matched to a gene: 4. CDR3 nucleotide sequence: TGTGCCAGCAGCTTGTCCGGGACAGGGGGCGCTGAAGCTTTCTTT. It codes for CASSLSGTGGAEAFF.

The rearrangement links TRBV7-8 to TRBJ2-3, with TRBD1 matching 9 bases. This CDR3 region has 15 residues. The germline V gene has CDR1 SGHVS and CDR2 FQNEAQ. Unmatched junction bases numbered 2, after V lost 4 bases and J lost 0 bases. This CDR3 reads CASSSGQGSTDTQYF. The CDR3 DNA follows: TGTGCCAGCAGCTCGGGACAGGGCAGCACAGATACGCAGTATTTT.

The chain carries TRBV18 and TRBJ1-6; D not resolved. The CDR3 spans 12 residues. CDR1 KGHSH and CDR2 LQKENI come from the germline V gene. V lost 2 bases, J lost 10 bases, and 6 bases lay in between. The CDR3 spells CASSPDGSPLHF. The CDR3 nucleotides are TGTGCCAGCTCACCAGACGGGTCACCCCTCCACTTT.

The rearrangement uses TRBV4-3 and TRBJ2-3; the match to TRBD1 covers 8 bases. The germline CDR1 and CDR2 sequences are LGHNA and YSLEER. V shed 3 bases and J 1 base; nucleotides not matched to a gene: 12. The length of the CDR3 is 18 residues. The CDR3: CASSHGISRGLGTDTQYF. The CDR3 nucleotides read TGCGCCAGCAGCCATGGGATCTCCAGGGGGCTCGGCACAGATACGCAGTATTTT.